The 28 T cell receptor beta chains presented below share a single source sample, sequenced in a study of regulatory T cells in long-lasting Graves disease. According to the study, TCR beta libraries were built with iRepertoire HTBI primers and CDR3-region Arm-PCR. Via MiXCR, TCRdb re-called the multiplex PCR reads, giving one row per CDR3 protein. The sample contains about 200,000 distinct CDR3 sequences, roughly 19% of which appear only once. Specified time point: newly diagnosed GD, antithyroid drugs for less than 3 months. Extracted RNA from PBMCs served as the source of the TCR library. This sample was also put to use in a study of T cells in Graves' hyperthyroidism and ophthalmopathy.

The sample in question was peripheral blood mononuclear cells (PBMCs), obtained at new diagnosis, from a patient treated with antithyroid drugs. These receptors came from a woman in her thirties with Graves disease.

This clonotype was seen ten or more times. The chain employs TRBV28 and TRBJ1-1; possible D gene TRBD1, 5 bases. CDR1 and CDR2 from the germline V gene are MDHEN and SYDVKM. Trimming cost V 7 bases and J 1 base, with 13 bases left between them. This CDR3 is built from 14 residues. The CDR3 here is CASKEGTPNTEAFF. The CDR3 DNA reads TGTGCCAGCAAGGAAGGGACGCCGAACACTGAAGCTTTCTTT.

This clonotype was seen at least ten times. The chain joins TRBV5-1 to TRBJ2-1; TRBD1 is a possible D gene (7 bases). CDR3 length equals 13 residues. V was cut by 3 bases and J by 7 bases, with 11 bases left in between. In germline, CDR1 is SGHRS, CDR2 YFSETQ. CDR3 residues: CASSSAGGNEQFF. For the CDR3, the DNA is TGCGCCAGCAGCTCGGCAGGGGGGAATGAGCAGTTCTTC.

The chain joins TRBV11-2 to TRBJ2-1, with 8 positions matching TRBD2. Losses at the gene ends were 1 base for V and 4 bases for J; bases not matched to a gene: 15. Germline V gives CDR1 SGHAT, CDR2 FQNNGV. CDR3 length equals 19 residues. The CDR3 protein is CASSLALGNSGVKYNEQFF. The DNA of the CDR3 is TGTGCCAGCAGCTTAGCCCTAGGGAATAGCGGGGTCAAATACAATGAGCAGTTCTTC. The full variable domain, with the rest looked up from reference TRBV11-2 and TRBJ2-1, is EAGVAQSPRYKIIEKRQSVAFWCNPISGHATLYWYQQILGQGPKLLIQFQNNGVVDDSQLPKDRFSAERLKGVDSTLKIQPAKLEDSAVYLCASSLALGNSGVKYNEQFFGPGTRLTVL.

This clonotype was found many times. The chain joins TRBV27 to TRBJ2-3; maybe TRBD1 (6 bases). Germline V CDR1 and CDR2: MNHEY, SMNVEV (reference sequence). The CDR3 sequence is 13 residues long. V gave up 6 bases and J gave up 6 bases, with 13 bases separating them. CDR3 sequence reads: CASSLRGSDTQYF. In nucleotides, the CDR3 is TGTGCCAGCAGCCTAAGGGGGTCTGATACGCAGTATTTT.

This clonotype has more than one count but fewer than ten. The genes are TRBV11-2 and TRBJ1-1; TRBD1 might be the D (6 bases). This CDR3 spans 15 amino acids. V was clipped by 5 bases and J by 0 bases, with 13 bases between them. CDR1 and CDR2 (germline): SGHAT, FQNNGV. CDR3 DNA: TGTGCCAGCAGCAATTTTGGGGGCATGAACACTGAAGCTTTCTTT. Residues: CASSNFGGMNTEAFF.

This clonotype was detected only a few times. This sequence joins TRBV19 and TRBJ2-4; 7 nucleotides line up with TRBD1. With V trimmed by 9 bases and J by 3 bases, 14 bases remained unmatched. Germline CDR1 and CDR2: LNHDA and SQIVND (reference sequence). The CDR3 is made up of 16 amino acids. CDR3 loop: CASGVGVRDSKNIQYF. The CDR3 region has the DNA TGTGCCAGCGGCGTGGGGGTCCGGGACAGCAAAAACATTCAGTACTTC. Combining the CDR3 with reference TRBV19 and TRBJ2-4 gives the whole variable domain DGGITQSPKYLFRKEGQNVTLSCEQNLNHDAMYWYRQDPGQGLRLIYYSQIVNDFQKGDIAEGYSVSREKKESFPLTVTSAQKNPTAFYLCASGVGVRDSKNIQYFGAGTRLSVL.

The chain links TRBV6-1 to TRBJ1-1; TRBD1 might be the D (6 bases). The V gene's germline CDR1 is MNHNS and CDR2 SASEGT. The CDR3 sequence is 13 residues long. Trimming removed 4 bases at V and 1 base at J, with 7 bases between. The CDR3 sequence: CASSGQENTEAFF. Here the CDR3 DNA reads TGTGCCAGCAGTGGACAGGAGAACACTGAAGCTTTCTTT.

This clonotype was found many times. The J gene is TRBJ1-1, the V gene TRBV15, with unresolved D. Germline loops: CDR1 LNHNV, CDR2 YYDKDF (reference sequence). CDR3 length equals 16 residues. With 2 bases removed from V and 3 bases from J, the gap between germline ends came to 16 bases. CDR3 DNA: TGTGCCACCAGCAGACCCAAGATAGAGGGCTACACTGAAGCTTTCTTT. It translates to CATSRPKIEGYTEAFF.

This clonotype was recorded at least ten times. This chain links TRBV11-2 with TRBJ2-1, with a possible D match to TRBD2 (7 bases). Trimming cost V 0 bases and J 5 bases, with 23 bases left between them. Germline-derived CDR1 and CDR2 are SGHAT and FQNNGV. The CDR3 is 19 residues long. CDR3 sequence: CASSLDGPFGGAAHNEQFF. The CDR3 DNA reads as TGTGCCAGCAGCTTAGATGGCCCCTTTGGGGGGGCGGCCCACAATGAGCAGTTCTTC.

In this sample, this clonotype turned up many times. The V call is TRBV6-2 or TRBV6-3, the J call TRBJ2-3; tentatively, D is TRBD2 (6 bases). The ends were cut back, 8 bases at V and 4 bases at J, with 16 bases in the middle. Germline CDR1 is MNHEY and CDR2 is SVGEGT. The CDR3 is 14 amino acids. As DNA, the CDR3 is TGTGCCAGCGGGTTGGATTGGGGGGCAGATACGCAGTATTTT. Its protein product is CASGLDWGADTQYF.

This clonotype was observed many times. The chain carries TRBV2 and TRBJ1-6, with a tentative D call TRBD1 (5 bases). CDR1 and CDR2 from the germline V gene are SNHLY and FYNNEI. V was cut by 7 bases and J by 9 bases, with 10 bases left in between. The CDR3 extends over 12 amino acids. The CDR3 bases are TGTGCCAGCACCTGGGGGGGTTCACCCCTCCACTTT. It is translated as CASTWGGSPLHF.

This clonotype was seen at least ten times. The rearrangement links TRBV28 to TRBJ1-5; D is perhaps TRBD1 (5 bases). With 8 bases removed from V and 1 base from J, the gap between germline ends came to 12 bases. The CDR3 contains 14 residues. The germline V gene has CDR1 MDHEN and CDR2 SYDVKM. CDR3 residues: CASRPGLSNQPQHF. The CDR3 nucleotides read TGTGCCAGCCGCCCGGGACTAAGCAATCAGCCCCAGCATTTT.

This clonotype was recorded at least ten times. This sequence joins TRBV6-1 and TRBJ2-4, with 7 bases lining up with TRBD2. CDR1 and CDR2 (germline): MNHNS, SASEGT. V was pared by 4 bases and J by 7 bases, with 4 bases of the junction left unmatched. CDR3 length equals 13 residues. The CDR3 nucleotides read TGTGCCAGCAGTGGGGAGGGTAATAACATTCAGTACTTC. Translated, it gives CASSGEGNNIQYF.

This clonotype came up many times. The genes are TRBV12-5 and TRBJ1-1; weak D call: TRBD1 (6 bases). The V end was cut by 8 bases, the J end by 0 bases, with 16 bases between. This CDR3 spans 15 amino acids. CDR1 LGHNT and CDR2 FRNRAP come from the germline V gene. The CDR3 protein is CASTTGLLMNTEAFF. The CDR3 DNA is TGTGCTAGTACTACAGGGCTCTTAATGAACACTGAAGCTTTCTTT.

The chain combines TRBV28 with TRBJ2-1, with 7 bases that match TRBD2. Trimming at V came to 6 bases and at J to 2 bases, leaving 7 bases not matched to a gene. Germline CDR1 reads MDHEN; CDR2 reads SYDVKM. The CDR3 spans 15 residues. In DNA, the CDR3 is TGTGCCAGCAGCCTTACTAGCGACCCCTACAATGAGCAGTTCTTC. This sequence encodes CASSLTSDPYNEQFF.

This chain's CDR3 is CASSDIAGYTDTQYF. As DNA, the CDR3 is TGTGCCAGCAGTGATATAGCGGGATACACAGATACGCAGTATTTT. V usage is TRBV6-4 and J usage is TRBJ2-3; 8 bases align to TRBD2. The CDR3 totals 15 residues. The germline V gene has CDR1 MRHNA and CDR2 SNTAGT. V gave up 3 bases and J gave up 2 bases; unmatched junction bases: 4.

This clonotype has ten or more counts. J is TRBJ2-4 and V is TRBV28; 9 bases map to TRBD1. Germline CDR1 reads MDHEN; CDR2 reads SYDVKM. The CDR3 has 15 residues. The ends lost 5 bases at V and 4 bases at J; junction bases unmatched: 6. This chain's CDR3 is CASSLTGTGKNIQYF. CDR3 sequence (DNA): TGTGCCAGCAGTCTAACCGGGACAGGGAAAAACATTCAGTACTTC.

This clonotype was recorded at least ten times. The gene calls are TRBV28 and TRBJ2-2; no clear D. Germline V lookup: CDR1 MDHEN, CDR2 SYDVKM. This CDR3 comprises 17 residues. V was cut by 3 bases and J by 5 bases, with 19 bases left in between. The DNA of the CDR3 is TGTGCCAGCAGTTTCCTTGGGAAGAAAAGTAAGACCGGGGAGCTGTTTTTT. Translating gives CASSFLGKKSKTGELFF.

This clonotype was recorded at least ten times. This chain links TRBV25-1 with TRBJ2-5; the match to TRBD2 covers 14 bases. The germline V gene has CDR1 MGHDK and CDR2 SYGVNS. The CDR3 is 18 amino acids. V lost 3 bases to trimming and J lost 2 bases; unmatched junction nucleotides: 8. The CDR3 coding sequence is TGTGCCAGCAGTGATTCCCTGGGACTAGCGGGAGTACAAGAGACCCAGTACTTC. Amino acid sequence: CASSDSLGLAGVQETQYF.

This clonotype came up many times. The chain is built from TRBV12-3 or TRBV12-4 and TRBJ2-1; unclear D gene. Trimming pared 3 bases from V and 6 bases from J, leaving 9 bases between. The CDR3 has 13 residues. The CDR3 region is CASSFGRLNEQFF. The CDR3 DNA reads TGTGCCAGCAGTTTTGGGCGTCTCAATGAGCAGTTCTTC.

In this sample, this clonotype turned up a few times. The gene calls are TRBV7-9 and TRBJ2-3; 8 bases fit TRBD2. CDR1 SEHNR and CDR2 FQNEAQ come from the germline V gene (reference sequence). The CDR3 consists of 15 residues. With V trimmed by 3 bases and J by 4 bases, 6 bases remained unmatched. The CDR3 sequence is CASSFRGGRADTQYF. As DNA, the CDR3 is TGTGCCAGCAGCTTTCGCGGGGGGCGAGCAGATACGCAGTATTTT.

The table lists this clonotype with many counts. The V call is TRBV15, the J call TRBJ1-4; the match to TRBD1 covers 9 bases. CDR1 is LNHNV, CDR2 YYDKDF, per germline (reference sequence). This CDR3 spans 12 amino acids. V lost 9 bases to trimming and J lost 6 bases; unmatched junction nucleotides: 2. The CDR3 nucleotides are TGTGCCACGGGACAGGGTGATGAAAAACTGTTTTTT. It translates to CATGQGDEKLFF.

This clonotype was seen repeatedly, ten times or more. The chain is built from TRBV20-1 and TRBJ2-5; 8 nucleotides match TRBD2. Germline V gives CDR1 DFQATT, CDR2 SNEGSKA (reference sequence). The CDR3 is made up of 13 amino acids. Trimming at V came to 5 bases and at J to 1 base, leaving 3 bases not matched to a gene. In DNA, the CDR3 is TGCAGTGCTGCTAGCGGGCCCCAAGAGACCCAGTACTTC. It translates to CSAASGPQETQYF.

In its sample, this clonotype was seen many times. This chain connects TRBV9 to TRBJ2-7; 11 bases line up with TRBD2. The CDR3 is 15 residues long. Germline-derived CDR1 and CDR2 are SGDLS and YYNGEE. J lost 4 bases, V lost 2 bases, and 5 bases had no gene match. The CDR3 bases are TGTGCCAGCAGCGTGGCCGGGACTAGCGGTTACGAGCAGTACTTC. The encoded protein is CASSVAGTSGYEQYF. Variable domain in full (rest from reference TRBV9 and TRBJ2-7): DSGVTQTPKHLITATGQRVTLRCSPRSGDLSVYWYQQSLDQGLQFLIQYYNGEERAKGNILERFSAQQFPDLHSELNLSSLELGDSALYFCASSVAGTSGYEQYFGPGTRLTVT.

This clonotype occurred many times. The chain recombines TRBV27 with TRBJ2-7; weak D call: TRBD1 (6 bases). The length of the CDR3 is 15 residues. V lost 0 bases, J lost 0 bases, and 9 bases lay in between. Per germline, CDR1 MNHEY and CDR2 SMNVEV (reference sequence). The CDR3 DNA is TGTGCCAGCAGTTTATCGTGGGGGCTCTCCTACGAGCAGTACTTC. This gives the protein CASSLSWGLSYEQYF.

This clonotype was seen repeatedly, ten times or more. The J gene is TRBJ2-5, the V gene TRBV29-1; TRBD2 matches 8 bases. The germline V gene encodes CDR1 SQVTM and CDR2 ANQGSEA. Trimming removed 7 bases from V and 2 bases from J; junction bases left unmatched: 9. This CDR3 is 14 amino acids long. The CDR3 is CSGAGGLPQETQYF. CDR3 in DNA: TGCAGCGGCGCGGGGGGCCTCCCTCAAGAGACCCAGTACTTC. The full variable domain, with the rest looked up from reference TRBV29-1 and TRBJ2-5, is SAVISQKPSRDICQRGTSLTIQCQVDSQVTMMFWYRQQPGQSLTLIATANQGSEATYESGFVIDKFPISRPNLTFSTLTVSNMSPEDSSIYLCSGAGGLPQETQYFGPGTRLLVL.

This clonotype turned up a few times. The V call is TRBV12-3 or TRBV12-4, the J call TRBJ2-2; D may be TRBD2 (5 bases). The V end lost 6 bases, the J end lost 3 bases, and 20 bases lay between the germline ends. The CDR3 spans 17 residues. CDR3: CASRSQRETIYTGELFF. The CDR3 DNA reads as TGTGCCAGCAGATCCCAAAGGGAGACTATATACACCGGGGAGCTGTTTTTT.

As concerns this clonotype: The CDR3 does not close with the conserved phenylalanine or tryptophan, likely indicating a read error. The chain couples TRBV29-1 to TRBJ1-1; a weak D match, TRBD1 (5 bases). V lost 7 bases and J lost 4, with 13 bases in between. CDR1 and CDR2 (germline): SQVTM, ANQGSEA. The CDR3 length is 12 residues. This CDR3 is CSANQGRTEAFV. CDR3 DNA: TGCAGCGCGAATCAGGGACGCACTGAAGCTTTCGTT.